The rows below give T cell receptor beta chains drawn from one sample of a study of resident and recirculating memory T cells in vitiligo. TCRdb keeps only in-frame clones here, not all; method: immunoSEQ multiplex PCR. Of 70,000 to 95,000 clones in the sample, around 90% were seen once. Sequencing was done on a sample of blood. Receptors were obtained from a male donor with vitiligo. The CDR3 runs from the conserved cysteine through the conserved F or W. The D gene is left open where the match is weak. Rows give clone size only sometimes, using once, few, many, or a class for an expanded clone.

d_call,v_call,clone_size,j_call,cdr3_aa,cdr3_nt
-,TRBV6-5,-,TRBJ2-3,CASSPTRRGTDTQYF,TGTGCCAGCAGCCCTACTAGGCGGGGCACAGATACGCAGTATTTT
TRBD2,TRBV9,-,TRBJ2-7,CASSVGASGRYEQYF,TGTGCCAGCAGCGTAGGGGCTAGCGGGAGATACGAGCAGTACTTC
TRBD2,TRBV27,-,TRBJ2-1,CASSLIPSGIYNEQFF,TGTGCCAGCAGTTTAATTCCTAGCGGGATTTACAATGAGCAGTTCTTC
TRBD2,TRBV30,once,TRBJ2-5,CAWTVSSGSGETQYF,TGTGCCTGGACTGTATCTAGCGGGAGTGGTGAGACCCAGTACTTC
-,TRBV6-5,-,TRBJ2-1,CASSYSGSSYNEQFF,TGTGCCAGCAGTTACTCGGGGAGCTCCTACAATGAGCAGTTCTTC
TRBD1,TRBV27,-,TRBJ2-2,CASSSQGDTGELFF,TGTGCCAGCAGTTCCCAGGGGGACACCGGGGAGCTGTTTTTT
-,TRBV7-2,-,TRBJ2-3,CASSSRKSTDTQYF,TGTGCCAGCAGCTCTAGAAAAAGCACAGATACGCAGTATTTT
TRBD1,TRBV27,-,TRBJ2-7,CASRIGTGFVHEQYF,TGTGCCAGCAGGATCGGGACAGGGTTTGTCCACGAGCAGTACTTC
TRBD2,TRBV2,-,TRBJ2-7,CASSGGTSGRAFGEQYF,TGTGCCAGCAGTGGAGGGACTAGCGGGAGGGCCTTCGGCGAGCAGTACTTC
TRBD2,TRBV11-3,-,TRBJ2-1,CASSLDPGLAGWANEQFF,TGTGCCAGCAGCTTAGACCCGGGACTAGCGGGGTGGGCGAATGAGCAGTTCTTC
-,TRBV7-9,-,TRBJ2-5,CASSRDIMRETQYF,TGTGCCAGCAGCCGGGACATCATGAGAGAGACCCAGTACTTC
-,TRBV6-1,-,TRBJ1-2,CASSELGANYGYTF,TGTGCCAGCAGTGAATTAGGGGCGAACTATGGCTACACCTTC
TRBD2,TRBV27,-,TRBJ2-3,CASSLDPLLAGVTDTQYF,TGTGCCAGCAGTTTAGACCCCTTGCTAGCGGGGGTCACAGATACGCAGTATTTT
-,TRBV10-3,-,TRBJ2-5,CAISESGGVQETQYF,TGTGCCATCAGTGAGTCTGGGGGCGTCCAAGAGACCCAGTACTTC
-,TRBV6-1,-,TRBJ1-4,CASSEARGSTNEKLFF,TGTGCCAGCAGTGAAGCTCGGGGGTCAACTAATGAAAAACTGTTTTTT
TRBD1,TRBV9,-,TRBJ2-7,CASSEGTGRNEQYF,TGTGCCAGCAGCGAGGGGACAGGGAGGAACGAGCAGTACTTC
TRBD2,TRBV7-6,-,TRBJ2-7,CASSLGAGEVYEQYF,TGTGCCAGCAGCTTAGGAGCGGGAGAAGTCTACGAGCAGTACTTC
-,TRBV7-2,-,TRBJ2-2,CASSFLAGELFF,TGTGCCAGCAGCTTCCTGGCAGGGGAGCTGTTTTTT
-,TRBV5-5,-,TRBJ2-5,CASSLGGPETQYF,TGTGCCAGCAGCTTGGGGGGGCCAGAGACCCAGTACTTC
-,TRBV5-1,-,TRBJ2-3,CASSTRTSTDTQYF,TGCGCCAGCAGCACCCGGACTTCCACAGATACGCAGTATTTT
-,TRBV19,-,TRBJ2-3,CASSIWAYTDTQYF,TGTGCCAGTAGTATCTGGGCCTACACAGATACGCAGTATTTT
-,TRBV18,-,TRBJ2-5,CASSRPTVSETQYF,TGTGCCAGCTCACGTCCTACAGTTTCGGAGACCCAGTACTTC
-,TRBV12-5,once,TRBJ1-5,CATTGGSNQPQHF,TGTGCTACCACCGGGGGATCGAATCAGCCCCAGCATTTT
TRBD2,TRBV28,-,TRBJ2-1,CASNPQREVDEQFF,TGTGCCAGCAACCCTCAGCGGGAGGTCGATGAGCAGTTCTTC
-,TRBV6-5,-,TRBJ2-7,CASGPGTLEQYF,TGTGCCAGCGGACCCGGGACACTCGAGCAGTACTTC
TRBD1,TRBV27,-,TRBJ1-2,CASSRDRTHYGYTF,TGTGCCAGCAGCCGGGACAGGACCCACTATGGCTACACCTTC
TRBD1,TRBV7-9,-,TRBJ2-5,CASSLGTGSQETQYF,TGTGCCAGCAGCCTCGGGACAGGGAGCCAAGAGACCCAGTACTTC
TRBD2,TRBV7-9,-,TRBJ2-3,CASSQTLGTSGRSPNTQYF,TGTGCCAGCAGCCAGACCCTCGGGACTAGCGGGAGGTCCCCAAATACGCAGTATTTT
-,TRBV6-1,-,TRBJ1-4,CASNWGSGEKLFF,TGTGCCAGCAACTGGGGCAGTGGTGAAAAACTGTTTTTT
-,TRBV18,-,TRBJ2-7,CASSPRQESSYEQYF,TGTGCCAGCTCACCGAGACAGGAGAGCTCCTACGAGCAGTACTTC
-,TRBV4-1,-,TRBJ2-3,CASSQAPPGADTQYF,TGCGCCAGCAGCCAAGCCCCCCCAGGGGCAGATACGCAGTATTTT
-,TRBV28,medium-sized,TRBJ1-1,CASSPHRDEAFF,TGTGCCAGCAGTCCGCACAGGGATGAAGCTTTCTTT
-,TRBV28,-,TRBJ2-7,CASSFIRAFSYEQYF,TGTGCCAGCAGTTTTATCAGGGCCTTCTCCTACGAGCAGTACTTC
TRBD1,TRBV9,-,TRBJ1-1,CARPGTENTEAFF,TGTGCCAGACCCGGGACAGAGAACACTGAAGCTTTCTTT
TRBD2,TRBV5-1,-,TRBJ2-5,CASFSGMYQETQYF,TGCGCCAGCTTCAGCGGGATGTACCAAGAGACCCAGTACTTC
-,TRBV30,once,TRBJ1-3,CACSGGPGNTIYF,TGTGCCTGCTCGGGGGGGCCTGGAAACACCATATATTTT
-,TRBV9,few,TRBJ1-1,CASSVGDTTEAFF,TGTGCCAGCAGCGTAGGGGACACCACTGAAGCTTTCTTT
TRBD1,TRBV5-1,-,TRBJ2-7,CASSPRTGVYEQYF,TGCGCCAGCAGCCCAAGGACAGGGGTCTACGAGCAGTACTTC
-,TRBV14,-,TRBJ2-7,CASSQGRAGLGYEQYF,TGTGCCAGCAGCCAAGGGAGGGCGGGCTTGGGCTACGAGCAGTACTTC
-,TRBV11-2,-,TRBJ1-2,CASSLEVQGRAGYTF,TGTGCCAGCAGCTTAGAGGTGCAGGGGAGGGCTGGCTACACCTTC
-,TRBV5-8,-,TRBJ2-2,CASSLERSGTGELFF,TGTGCCAGCAGCTTGGAACGTTCGGGGACCGGGGAGCTGTTTTTT
-,TRBV28,-,TRBJ1-4,CASRPGGRKLFF,TGTGCCAGCAGGCCCGGGGGACGAAAACTGTTTTTT
-,TRBV27,-,TRBJ1-1,CASLGQPNTEAFF,TGTGCCAGCCTCGGACAGCCTAACACTGAAGCTTTCTTT
TRBD1,TRBV9,-,TRBJ2-6,CASSPWTGGGSGANVLTF,TGTGCCAGCAGCCCCTGGACAGGGGGGGGCTCTGGGGCCAACGTCCTGACTTTC
-,TRBV7-2,-,TRBJ1-2,CASTLSSYGYTF,TGTGCCAGCACCCTAAGCTCCTATGGCTACACCTTC
-,TRBV4-1,-,TRBJ1-4,CASSSLATNEKLFF,TGCGCCAGCAGTTCTTTAGCAACTAATGAAAAACTGTTTTTT
-,TRBV4-2,-,TRBJ2-7,CASSQAGAYEQYF,TGTGCCAGCAGCCAAGCGGGAGCCTACGAGCAGTACTTC
-,TRBV6-5,-,TRBJ1-6,CASSYSGRRDSPLHF,TGTGCCAGCAGTTACTCTGGGAGGAGAGATTCACCCCTCCACTTT
TRBD1,TRBV10-2,-,TRBJ2-2,CASSEVAGGGGELFF,TGCGCCAGCAGTGAGGTGGCAGGGGGCGGCGGGGAGCTGTTTTTT
TRBD1,TRBV13,-,TRBJ2-3,CASSLGGQSTDTQYF,TGTGCCAGCAGCTTAGGGGGACAGTCCACAGATACGCAGTATTTT
TRBD1,TRBV14,-,TRBJ2-5,CASSPSTGTGEKAGQETQYF,TGTGCCAGCAGCCCTTCGACCGGGACAGGGGAAAAGGCAGGCCAAGAGACCCAGTACTTC
-,TRBV6-4,-,TRBJ2-5,CASLLAPQGTQYF,TGCGCCAGCCTGCTAGCGCCCCAAGGGACCCAGTACTTC